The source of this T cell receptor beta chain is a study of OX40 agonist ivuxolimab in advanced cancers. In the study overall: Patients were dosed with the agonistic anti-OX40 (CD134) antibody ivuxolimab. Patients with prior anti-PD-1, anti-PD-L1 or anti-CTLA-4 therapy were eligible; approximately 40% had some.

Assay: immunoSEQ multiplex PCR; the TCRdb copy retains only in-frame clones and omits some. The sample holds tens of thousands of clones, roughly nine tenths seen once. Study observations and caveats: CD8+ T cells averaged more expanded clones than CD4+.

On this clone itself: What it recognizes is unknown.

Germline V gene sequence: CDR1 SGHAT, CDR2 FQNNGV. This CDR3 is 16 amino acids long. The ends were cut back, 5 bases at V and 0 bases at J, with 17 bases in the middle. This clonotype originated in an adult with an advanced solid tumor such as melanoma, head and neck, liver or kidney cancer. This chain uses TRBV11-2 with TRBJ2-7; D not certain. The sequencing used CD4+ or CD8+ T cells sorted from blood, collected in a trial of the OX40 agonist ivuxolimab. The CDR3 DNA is TGTGCCAGCAGCGACGGCCCCCTTAAGGGCTCCTACGAGCAGTACTTC. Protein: CASSDGPLKGSYEQYF.